The T cell receptor (beta chain) under discussion was sequenced for a study of T-cell memory formation after mild COVID-19. About the research overall: Largely donor-specific sequence clusters came from a couple of donors. Study-wide results and caveats: Those CD4+ clones that contracted were mainly in CM and EM (CD8+ ones in EMRA). Detection of some responders pre-infection suggested pre-existing cross-reactive memory T cells participated.

The J segment lost 6 bases and the V segment lost 4 bases, leaving 5 bases of the junction unmatched. Germline lookup yields CDR1 DFQATT and CDR2 SNEGSKA (reference sequence). CDR3 length equals 13 residues. Regarding this clonotype: Its target is not known.

UMIs and sample barcodes were carried by the TCR alpha and TCR beta cDNA libraries that 5'RACE produced using constant-segment primers. Each CDR3 protein is one row after TCRdb ran MiXCR on the 5' RACE reads. The table includes 92,000 or so distinct CDR3 sequences, roughly 16% detected once. V gene TRBV20-1 combines with J gene TRBJ2-5, with 10 bases that match TRBD1. The source material was PBMCs or a T cell subset sorted from them (not recorded which). The receptor was isolated from a man between 18 and 35 years old who had mild COVID-19 (a few samples of this study predate the infection). Cell type and time point are not known. The CDR3 DNA reads as TGCAGTGCTACCGGGACAGGGGTAAAGACCCAGTACTTC. Protein: CSATGTGVKTQYF.